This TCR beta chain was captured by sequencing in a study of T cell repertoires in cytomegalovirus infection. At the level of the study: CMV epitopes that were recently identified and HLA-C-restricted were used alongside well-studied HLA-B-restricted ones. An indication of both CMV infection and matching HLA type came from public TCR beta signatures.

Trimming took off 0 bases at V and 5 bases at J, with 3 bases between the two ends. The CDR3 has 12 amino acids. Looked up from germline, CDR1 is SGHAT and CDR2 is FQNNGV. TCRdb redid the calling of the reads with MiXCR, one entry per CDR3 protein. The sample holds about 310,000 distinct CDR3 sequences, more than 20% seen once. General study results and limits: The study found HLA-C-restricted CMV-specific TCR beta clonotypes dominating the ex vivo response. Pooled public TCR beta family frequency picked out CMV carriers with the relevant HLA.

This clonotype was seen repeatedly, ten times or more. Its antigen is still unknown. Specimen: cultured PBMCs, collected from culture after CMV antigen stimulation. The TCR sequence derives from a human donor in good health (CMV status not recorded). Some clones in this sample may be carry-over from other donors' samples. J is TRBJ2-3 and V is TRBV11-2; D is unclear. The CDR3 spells CASSLDGDTQYF. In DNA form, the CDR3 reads TGTGCCAGCAGCTTAGATGGAGATACGCAGTATTTT.